A selection of T cell receptor beta chains follows, all from one sample in a study of CD8 T cells in ankylosing spondylitis. Via MiXCR, TCRdb re-called the 5' RACE reads, giving one row per CDR3 protein. The repertoire has some 800,000 distinct CDR3 sequences, 10% to 15% of them found once; the top ten carry approximately 0.5%. Sequenced: blood, either unsorted or a sorted T cell fraction (not recorded which). These receptors originate from a male donor with ankylosing spondylitis. Both conserved end residues are part of each CDR3. A D gene is named only where the DNA matches it firmly. Not all rows give a size; the values are once, few, many and, for expanded clones, a class.

clone_size j_call d_call v_call cdr3_nt cdr3_aa
- TRBJ1-1 - TRBV25-1 TGTGCCAGCCAAAGGGCGAGTGCGCGGGCTTTCTTT CASQRASARAFF
- TRBJ2-3 - TRBV7-2 TGTGCCAGCAGCACTCAAGGACCTACTACAGATACGCAGTATTTT CASSTQGPTTDTQYF
- TRBJ2-5 - TRBV7-2 TGTGCCAGCAGCTTAGATAGTAGCGGAGAGACCCAGTACTTC CASSLDSSGETQYF
few TRBJ2-7 TRBD2 TRBV20-1 TGCAGTGCTAGAAGCGGGAGGGCCTACGAGCAGTACTTC CSARSGRAYEQYF
- TRBJ1-2 - TRBV7-9 TGTGCCAGCAAGGGATGGGCAGAAGACTATGGCTACACCTTC CASKGWAEDYGYTF
- TRBJ2-5 - TRBV5-1 TGCGCCAGCAGCCCTGTCCCGGCCCAAGAGACCCAGTACTTC CASSPVPAQETQYF
few TRBJ1-5 - TRBV20-1 TGCAGTGCTAGAAGGGGGGAGTCTCAGCCCCAGCATTTT CSARRGESQPQHF
few TRBJ2-2 - TRBV20-1 TGCAGTGCTAGAGTCCTGAGGGATGAGGCCGGGGAGCTGTTTTTT CSARVLRDEAGELFF
few TRBJ1-2 - TRBV10-3 TGTGCCATCAGTGTCGGGATCTATGGCTACACCTTC CAISVGIYGYTF
- TRBJ2-1 TRBD2 TRBV19 TGTGCCAGTAGTACGCCGGGACTAGGACCCAACAATGAGCAGTTCTTC CASSTPGLGPNNEQFF
- TRBJ1-2 - TRBV10-3 TGTGCCGCCGCTACAGGGATCAACTATGGCTACACCTTC CAAATGINYGYTF